This is a list of T cell receptor beta chains from one sample in a study of blood T cell repertoires in COVID-19. Profiled with immunoSEQ multiplex PCR; TCRdb holds only in-frame clones, not every one. The sample shows around 92,000 clones, approximately 85% of them seen only once. The sample was peripheral blood. These receptors were taken from a human donor in a cohort sampled during active COVID-19. The CDR3 runs from the conserved cysteine through the conserved F or W. D genes are given only for firm matches. Size tells how often a clone was seen (once, few, many) or the class of an expanded clone, and some rows leave it out.

j_gene: TRBJ2-1; len: 15; abundance: NA; v_gene: TRBV6-5; d_gene: NA; CDR3aa: CATRTEGRSRSEQFF; CDR3nt: TGTGCCACCAGAACCGAAGGGAGGTCCCGGAGTGAGCAGTTCTTC
j_gene: TRBJ1-1; len: 14; abundance: NA; v_gene: TRBV5-6; d_gene: NA; CDR3aa: CASSQPGPRLRAFF; CDR3nt: TGTGCCAGCAGCCAGCCGGGTCCCCGTTTGCGAGCTTTCTTT
j_gene: TRBJ1-1; len: 13; abundance: NA; v_gene: TRBV24-1; d_gene: NA; CDR3aa: CATKATGYTEAFF; CDR3nt: TGTGCCACCAAGGCCACGGGGTACACTGAAGCTTTCTTT
j_gene: TRBJ1-2; len: 13; abundance: NA; v_gene: TRBV19; d_gene: NA; CDR3aa: CASRGTGLDGYTF; CDR3nt: TGTGCCAGTAGAGGTACAGGTCTCGACGGCTACACCTTC
j_gene: TRBJ1-6; len: 15; abundance: NA; v_gene: TRBV5-6; d_gene: NA; CDR3aa: CASSLRQSYNSPLHF; CDR3nt: TGTGCCAGCAGCTTGCGACAGTCATATAATTCACCCCTCCACTTT
j_gene: TRBJ1-1; len: 16; abundance: NA; v_gene: TRBV19; d_gene: NA; CDR3aa: CASRGGFARRNTEAFF; CDR3nt: TGTGCCAGTAGGGGGGGTTTTGCCCGGCGGAACACTGAAGCTTTCTTT
j_gene: TRBJ2-4; len: 18; abundance: NA; v_gene: TRBV27; d_gene: TRBD2; CDR3aa: CASSLYGSGQGAKNIQYF; CDR3nt: TGTGCCAGCAGTTTATACGGTAGCGGGCAAGGGGCCAAAAACATTCAGTACTTC
j_gene: TRBJ2-3; len: 16; abundance: many; v_gene: TRBV5-6; d_gene: NA; CDR3aa: CASCTSGSPSTDTQYF; CDR3nt: TGTGCCAGCTGTACATCCGGGAGTCCTAGCACAGATACGCAGTATTTT
j_gene: TRBJ2-3; len: 13; abundance: NA; v_gene: TRBV30; d_gene: NA; CDR3aa: CASTGAATDTQYF; CDR3nt: TGTGCCTCCACTGGGGCGGCCACAGATACGCAGTATTTT
j_gene: TRBJ2-5; len: 15; abundance: NA; v_gene: TRBV7-2; d_gene: NA; CDR3aa: CASSLAGPRGETQYF; CDR3nt: TGTGCCAGCAGCTTAGCGGGACCCCGGGGGGAGACCCAGTACTTC
j_gene: TRBJ2-5; len: 14; abundance: medium-sized; v_gene: TRBV10-2; d_gene: NA; CDR3aa: CASSTGSSGETQYF; CDR3nt: TGCGCCAGCAGCACGGGGTCCTCTGGGGAGACCCAGTACTTC
j_gene: TRBJ2-5; len: 11; abundance: NA; v_gene: TRBV2; d_gene: NA; CDR3aa: CASSKKETQYF; CDR3nt: TGTGCCAGTTCCAAAAAAGAGACCCAGTACTTC
j_gene: TRBJ2-1; len: 16; abundance: few; v_gene: TRBV25-1; d_gene: TRBD2; CDR3aa: CASKGGSGREYNEQFF; CDR3nt: TGTGCCAGCAAAGGGGGTAGCGGGAGGGAATACAATGAGCAGTTCTTC
j_gene: TRBJ1-2; len: 14; abundance: NA; v_gene: TRBV5-4; d_gene: NA; CDR3aa: CASSLTGQVYGYTF; CDR3nt: TGTGCCAGCAGCTTGACTGGGCAGGTCTATGGCTACACCTTC
j_gene: TRBJ2-1; len: 16; abundance: NA; v_gene: TRBV19; d_gene: TRBD1; CDR3aa: CASSISAGTGYNEQFF; CDR3nt: TGTGCCAGTAGTATTTCTGCCGGGACAGGATACAATGAGCAGTTCTTC
j_gene: TRBJ2-1; len: 17; abundance: NA; v_gene: TRBV6-2/TRBV6-3; d_gene: TRBD1; CDR3aa: CASSLDSDRGQDNEQFF; CDR3nt: TGTGCCAGCAGTTTGGATTCGGACAGGGGGCAAGACAATGAGCAGTTCTTC
j_gene: TRBJ1-1; len: 16; abundance: NA; v_gene: TRBV19; d_gene: NA; CDR3aa: CASSREYLGEEDEAFF; CDR3nt: TGTGCCAGTAGTAGGGAATATCTGGGGGAGGAGGATGAAGCTTTCTTT
j_gene: TRBJ2-5; len: 16; abundance: NA; v_gene: TRBV5-4; d_gene: TRBD2; CDR3aa: CASSLTSGSNLETQYF; CDR3nt: TGTGCCAGCAGCCTGACTAGCGGGAGTAATTTAGAGACCCAGTACTTC
j_gene: TRBJ1-1; len: 13; abundance: NA; v_gene: TRBV30; d_gene: NA; CDR3aa: CAWTTGMNTEAFF; CDR3nt: TGTGCCTGGACAACAGGGATGAACACTGAAGCTTTCTTT
j_gene: TRBJ1-6; len: 14; abundance: NA; v_gene: TRBV5-1; d_gene: NA; CDR3aa: CASTLGDPNSPLHF; CDR3nt: TGCGCCAGCACTCTTGGAGACCCAAATTCACCCCTCCACTTT
j_gene: TRBJ2-3; len: 15; abundance: NA; v_gene: TRBV9; d_gene: NA; CDR3aa: CASSVEGGSTDTQYF; CDR3nt: TGTGCCAGCAGCGTAGAAGGGGGATCCACAGATACGCAGTATTTT
j_gene: TRBJ2-7; len: 12; abundance: NA; v_gene: TRBV24-1; d_gene: NA; CDR3aa: CATSDRAGEQYF; CDR3nt: TGTGCCACCAGTGATCGGGCGGGCGAGCAGTACTTC
j_gene: TRBJ2-5; len: 15; abundance: NA; v_gene: TRBV5-1; d_gene: NA; CDR3aa: CASSLAGEGYETQYF; CDR3nt: TGCGCCAGCAGCTTGGCGGGAGAAGGGTATGAGACCCAGTACTTC
j_gene: TRBJ1-5; len: 17; abundance: NA; v_gene: TRBV6-2/TRBV6-3; d_gene: NA; CDR3aa: CASSRYPGLQGSQPQHF; CDR3nt: TGTGCCAGCAGCCGTTACCCGGGACTACAAGGGAGTCAGCCCCAGCATTTT
j_gene: TRBJ2-3; len: 18; abundance: NA; v_gene: TRBV2; d_gene: NA; CDR3aa: CASSEPLPGVGSTDTQYF; CDR3nt: TGTGCCAGCAGTGAACCCCTTCCAGGGGTCGGGAGCACAGATACGCAGTATTTT
j_gene: TRBJ2-1; len: 15; abundance: NA; v_gene: TRBV11-2; d_gene: TRBD2; CDR3aa: CASSLYSGGYNEQFF; CDR3nt: TGTGCCAGCAGCTTATATAGCGGGGGCTACAATGAGCAGTTCTTC
j_gene: TRBJ2-2; len: 15; abundance: NA; v_gene: TRBV7-2; d_gene: TRBD1; CDR3aa: CASSVQTGDTGELFF; CDR3nt: TGTGCCAGCAGCGTTCAGACAGGGGACACCGGGGAGCTGTTTTTT
j_gene: TRBJ1-1; len: 14; abundance: NA; v_gene: TRBV29-1; d_gene: NA; CDR3aa: CSVHSSAANTEAFF; CDR3nt: TGCAGCGTTCACTCGTCGGCGGCGAACACTGAAGCTTTCTTT
j_gene: TRBJ1-2; len: 15; abundance: few; v_gene: TRBV3-1/TRBV3-2; d_gene: NA; CDR3aa: CASSQGIGANYGYTF; CDR3nt: TGTGCCAGCAGCCAAGGGATAGGGGCTAACTATGGCTACACCTTC
j_gene: TRBJ2-1; len: 13; abundance: NA; v_gene: TRBV9; d_gene: NA; CDR3aa: CASSLRRDSEQFF; CDR3nt: TGTGCCAGCAGCCTTCGGCGGGACAGCGAGCAGTTCTTC
j_gene: TRBJ2-2; len: 15; abundance: NA; v_gene: TRBV28; d_gene: TRBD1; CDR3aa: CASRTGTGIIGELFF; CDR3nt: TGTGCCAGCAGAACCGGGACAGGGATTATCGGGGAGCTGTTTTTT
j_gene: TRBJ2-5; len: 14; abundance: NA; v_gene: TRBV10-2; d_gene: NA; CDR3aa: CASSESLPQETQYF; CDR3nt: TGCGCCAGCAGTGAGTCCCTACCCCAAGAGACCCAGTACTTC
j_gene: TRBJ2-7; len: 14; abundance: NA; v_gene: TRBV7-2; d_gene: NA; CDR3aa: CASSLVQGNYEQYF; CDR3nt: TGTGCCAGCAGCTTAGTACAGGGAAACTACGAGCAGTACTTC
j_gene: TRBJ2-1; len: 16; abundance: NA; v_gene: TRBV2; d_gene: NA; CDR3aa: CASSDLLDSSYNEQFF; CDR3nt: TGTGCCAGCAGTGATTTACTCGACAGCTCCTACAATGAGCAGTTCTTC
j_gene: TRBJ1-2; len: 15; abundance: NA; v_gene: TRBV7-2; d_gene: NA; CDR3aa: CASSLAPAGKSGYTF; CDR3nt: TGTGCCAGCAGCTTAGCCCCAGCAGGGAAGAGCGGCTACACCTTC
j_gene: TRBJ2-7; len: 14; abundance: NA; v_gene: TRBV9; d_gene: NA; CDR3aa: CASSVDQRGYEQYF; CDR3nt: TGTGCCAGCAGCGTAGATCAGAGGGGGTACGAGCAGTACTTC
j_gene: TRBJ1-2; len: 15; abundance: NA; v_gene: TRBV11-2; d_gene: TRBD1; CDR3aa: CASSLPGTGIYGYTF; CDR3nt: TGTGCCAGCAGCTTACCCGGGACAGGGATCTATGGCTACACCTTC
j_gene: TRBJ1-2; len: 14; abundance: NA; v_gene: TRBV7-2; d_gene: NA; CDR3aa: CAIPQGSGNYGYTF; CDR3nt: TGTGCCATCCCCCAGGGAAGCGGGAATTATGGCTACACCTTC
j_gene: TRBJ2-4; len: 14; abundance: NA; v_gene: TRBV7-3; d_gene: TRBD2; CDR3aa: CASSPGEGKNIQYF; CDR3nt: TGTGCCAGCAGCCCGGGGGAGGGAAAAAACATTCAGTACTTC
j_gene: TRBJ1-2; len: 13; abundance: NA; v_gene: TRBV6-5; d_gene: NA; CDR3aa: CASRGGGYIGYTF; CDR3nt: TGTGCCAGCAGGGGCGGCGGGTACATTGGCTACACCTTC
j_gene: TRBJ1-1; len: 14; abundance: NA; v_gene: TRBV5-4; d_gene: TRBD1; CDR3aa: CASSRQGGNTEAFF; CDR3nt: TGTGCCAGCAGCCGACAGGGCGGGAACACTGAAGCTTTCTTT
j_gene: TRBJ1-2; len: 13; abundance: NA; v_gene: TRBV7-2; d_gene: NA; CDR3aa: CASSESGRRGYTF; CDR3nt: TGTGCCAGCAGCGAATCAGGGAGGAGGGGCTACACCTTC
j_gene: TRBJ2-5; len: 13; abundance: NA; v_gene: TRBV5-1; d_gene: NA; CDR3aa: CASSVGGEETQYF; CDR3nt: TGCGCCAGCAGCGTGGGGGGCGAAGAGACCCAGTACTTC
j_gene: TRBJ2-3; len: 16; abundance: NA; v_gene: TRBV7-7; d_gene: TRBD2; CDR3aa: CASSLGLAGATDTQYF; CDR3nt: TGTGCCAGCAGCTTAGGGTTAGCGGGAGCCACAGATACGCAGTATTTT
j_gene: TRBJ2-1; len: 15; abundance: NA; v_gene: TRBV27; d_gene: NA; CDR3aa: CASSPLVAFNNEQFF; CDR3nt: TGTGCCAGCAGCCCCCTCGTGGCTTTTAACAATGAGCAGTTCTTC
j_gene: TRBJ1-1; len: 12; abundance: NA; v_gene: TRBV18; d_gene: NA; CDR3aa: CASSPLRQEAFF; CDR3nt: TGTGCCAGCTCACCACTTCGTCAGGAAGCTTTCTTT
j_gene: TRBJ1-2; len: 13; abundance: NA; v_gene: TRBV27; d_gene: TRBD1; CDR3aa: CASSLGTDYGYTF; CDR3nt: TGTGCCAGCAGTCTAGGGACAGACTATGGCTACACCTTC
j_gene: TRBJ1-5; len: 15; abundance: NA; v_gene: TRBV19; d_gene: NA; CDR3aa: CASSMGRASNQPQHF; CDR3nt: TGTGCCAGTAGTATGGGCAGGGCAAGCAATCAGCCCCAGCATTTT
j_gene: TRBJ1-5; len: 12; abundance: NA; v_gene: TRBV24-1; d_gene: NA; CDR3aa: CATSKGDQPQHF; CDR3nt: TGTGCCACCAGTAAGGGGGACCAGCCCCAGCATTTT
j_gene: TRBJ2-1; len: 15; abundance: NA; v_gene: TRBV11-2; d_gene: TRBD2; CDR3aa: CASSLAGGSYNEQFF; CDR3nt: TGTGCCAGCAGCTTAGCGGGGGGCTCCTACAATGAGCAGTTCTTC
j_gene: TRBJ2-7; len: 11; abundance: NA; v_gene: TRBV30; d_gene: NA; CDR3aa: CAYNSGYEQYF; CDR3nt: TGTGCCTACAACAGCGGTTACGAGCAGTACTTC